One sample yielded the 21 T cell receptor beta chains listed below, sequenced in a study of shared clonotypes between healthy human individuals (dated by TCRdb to the early 2020s). The library was made by the immunoSEQ multiplex PCR assay. TCRdb retrieved this table from immuneACCESS and kept in-frame rearrangements only. Not all clones are present; in checked studies, unresolved V genes account for under half, and no reason is known for the remainder. The sample records 2.3 million or so clones, over 85% of which are singletons. 0.39% of the sample goes to the ten largest clones. The sequenced sample was naive CD4+ T cells from PBMCs. The label giving this sample's cell subset or site can be read as: CD45RA+ positively selected. The receptors come from a man between 18 and 35 years old in good health. Some clones in this sample may be carry-over from other donors' samples.

CDR3 protein: CASSPFTQNYGYTF. The DNA for the CDR3 is TGCGCCAGCAGCCCCTTCACTCAGAACTATGGCTACACCTTC. The gene calls are TRBV5-1 and TRBJ1-2; D gene unclear. Germline V gene sequence: CDR1 SGHRS, CDR2 YFSETQ. V was clipped by 4 bases and J by 2 bases, with 12 bases between them. There are 14 residues in the CDR3.

The chain couples TRBV13 to TRBJ1-4; unclear D gene. In germline, CDR1 is PRHDT, CDR2 FYEKMQ (reference sequence). The CDR3 loop spans 13 amino acids. The V gene lost 5 bases and the J gene lost 8 bases, with 12 bases spanning the gap. CDR3: CASSLLRGEKLFF. The CDR3 DNA follows: TGTGCCAGCAGCCTCCTTCGCGGGGAAAAACTGTTTTTT.

Written as DNA, the CDR3 is TGCAGTCTGGGGATGAGGGGCGAGCAGTACTTC. Protein sequence: CSLGMRGEQYF. The chain links TRBV20-1 to TRBJ2-7; either TRBD1 or TRBD2 may fit D (5 bases each). Germline CDR1 reads DFQATT; CDR2 reads SNEGSKA (reference sequence). V was pared by 8 bases and J by 6 bases, with 14 bases between. CDR3 length: 11 residues.

This chain joins TRBV7-2 and TRBJ2-1; D gene unclear. V was trimmed by 3 bases and J by 5 bases, leaving 8 bases between them. This CDR3 spans 13 amino acids. Germline-derived CDR1 and CDR2 are SGHTA and FQGNSA. The CDR3 loop is CASSFSRDNEQFF. CDR3 nucleotides: TGTGCCAGCAGCTTTAGTCGAGACAATGAGCAGTTCTTC.

Worth noting for this clone: Other DNA sequences of this sample code for an identical CDR3. The rearrangement joins TRBV5-1 to TRBJ2-7; 8 positions agree with TRBD1. CDR3 length: 14 residues. J was trimmed by 5 bases and V by 2 bases; bases with no gene match: 6. Germline CDR1 reads SGHRS; CDR2 reads YFSETQ. As DNA, the CDR3 is TGCGCCAGCAGCTTAGGACAGGGTGTCCACGAGCAGTACTTC. This sequence encodes CASSLGQGVHEQYF.

CDR3 residues: CASSQGRERWSYEQYF. CDR3 DNA sequence: TGTGCCAGCTCACAGGGGAGGGAGCGGTGGTCCTACGAGCAGTACTTC. The gene calls are TRBV18 and TRBJ2-7; 7 bases agree with TRBD2. This CDR3 has 16 amino acids. Germline CDR1 is KGHSH and CDR2 is LQKENI. J lost 1 base, V lost 4 bases, and 10 bases had no gene match. Full variable domain (outside the CDR3, taken from reference TRBV18 and TRBJ2-7): NAGVMQNPRHLVRRRGQEARLRCSPMKGHSHVYWYRQLPEEGLKFMVYLQKENIIDESGMPKERFSAEFPKEGPSILRIQQVVRGDSAAYFCASSQGRERWSYEQYFGPGTRLTVT.

The chain is built from TRBV7-8 and TRBJ2-7; 8 bases are a match to TRBD1. V trimming: 1 base; J trimming: 8 bases; junction bases outside the gene matches: 7. The CDR3 consists of 14 residues. Germline V gives CDR1 SGHVS, CDR2 FQNEAQ. CDR3 loop: CASSLVGQGAKQYF. The CDR3, as DNA: TGTGCCAGCAGCTTAGTTGGGCAGGGGGCAAAGCAGTACTTC.

The rearrangement joins TRBV5-1 to TRBJ2-7, with D unclear. The CDR3 totals 15 residues. Per germline, CDR1 SGHRS and CDR2 YFSETQ. V was pared by 4 bases and J by 3 bases, with 17 bases between. The CDR3 region is CASSPGGSNFYEQYF. The CDR3 region has the DNA TGCGCCAGCAGCCCGGGTGGCAGCAACTTCTACGAGCAGTACTTC.

The chain uses TRBV2 and TRBJ2-2, with D unclear. V was trimmed by 10 bases and J by 1 base, leaving 13 bases between them. The CDR3 length is 14 residues. Germline V gives CDR1 SNHLY, CDR2 FYNNEI. Here the CDR3 reads CATTNQLNTGELFF. For the CDR3, the DNA is TGTGCCACTACGAATCAGCTGAACACCGGGGAGCTGTTTTTT.

The chain is built from TRBV11-2 and TRBJ1-4; D remains unclear. The V and J ends lost 5 bases and 7 bases respectively, with 14 bases between them. Germline V gene lookup returns CDR1 SGHAT and CDR2 FQNNGV. This CDR3 is built from 14 residues. In DNA form, the CDR3 reads TGTGCCAGCAGCGTCGCCAGAGTGGGTGAAAAACTGTTTTTT. Translating it yields CASSVARVGEKLFF.

CDR3 nucleotides: TGTGCCAGCGGCCGGGACAGCACCGTCGAGCAGTACTTC. Its translation: CASGRDSTVEQYF. The chain couples TRBV7-9 to TRBJ2-7, with TRBD1 matching over 7 bases. The V gene end was trimmed by 8 bases and the J gene end by 6 bases; junction bases not matched to a gene: 10. This CDR3 is built from 13 residues. Germline V gene lookup returns CDR1 SEHNR and CDR2 FQNEAQ (reference sequence).

The CDR3 is CASSLSGGVSGNTIYF. The DNA of the CDR3 is TGTGCCAGCAGCTTATCAGGGGGCGTATCTGGAAACACCATATATTTT. The chain is built from TRBV7-6 and TRBJ1-3, with 8 bases identical to TRBD1. Germline V lookup: CDR1 SGHVS, CDR2 FNYEAQ. J lost 1 base, V lost 2 bases, and 4 bases had no gene match. The CDR3 is 16 amino acids.

The chain is built from TRBV28 and TRBJ1-1; TRBD1 is a possible D gene (6 bases). Germline loops: CDR1 MDHEN, CDR2 SYDVKM. The CDR3 covers 14 residues. V lost 6 bases and J lost 1, with 12 bases in between. Here the CDR3 DNA reads TGTGCCAGCAGGGCCCTACAGGGGAACACTGAAGCTTTCTTT. It is translated as CASRALQGNTEAFF.

The table lists this clone with a few counts. This rearrangement joins TRBV6-5 to TRBJ1-5, with a tentative D call TRBD1 (6 bases). Germline assignment: CDR1 MNHEY and CDR2 SVGAGI. The CDR3 has 15 amino acids. Trimming left V 4 bases short and J 6 bases short, with 16 bases between. In DNA form, the CDR3 reads TGTGCCAGCAGTTTCCTCGGCAGGGGAAGTCAGCCCCAGCATTTT. It specifies CASSFLGRGSQPQHF.

This clone was counted a few times. The gene calls are TRBV2 and TRBJ1-1; a weak D match, TRBD1 (6 bases). The germline V gene has CDR1 SNHLY and CDR2 FYNNEI. Trimming cost V 0 bases and J 7 bases, with 15 bases left between them. This CDR3 region has 15 residues. The CDR3 DNA sequence: TGTGCCAGCAGTGAAGCGCTTCGGGGGGGCAATGAAGCTTTCTTT. It specifies CASSEALRGGNEAFF.

The V and J genes are TRBV5-1 and TRBJ2-7, with TRBD1 identical over 8 bases. J lost 2 bases, V lost 2 bases, and 6 bases had no gene match. This CDR3 is built from 15 residues. CDR1 is SGHRS and CDR2 is YFSETQ in the germline V gene. CDR3 in amino acids: CASSLGQGRAYEQYF. The CDR3 region has the DNA TGCGCCAGCAGCTTAGGACAGGGTAGAGCCTACGAGCAGTACTTC.

The chain employs TRBV6-6 and TRBJ2-4, with 7 bases that match TRBD2. The V and J ends lost 3 bases and 8 bases, in that order; junction bases with no gene match: 7. Germline V gives CDR1 MNHNY, CDR2 SVGAGI (reference sequence). This CDR3 is 14 amino acids long. In DNA, the CDR3 is TGTGCCAGCAGTTATGTCCCAGGGAGGGACATTCAGTACTTC. It codes for CASSYVPGRDIQYF.

This sequence joins TRBV19 and TRBJ2-7, with TRBD2 as a possible D gene (6 bases). Trimming took 6 bases from V and 1 from J, leaving 13 bases between them. The CDR3 consists of 14 residues. The germline gives CDR1 LNHDA, CDR2 SQIVND (reference sequence). This chain's CDR3 is CASSPGGTSYEQYF. DNA for the CDR3: TGTGCCAGTAGCCCTGGGGGGACGTCCTACGAGCAGTACTTC.

The chain links TRBV7-2 to TRBJ2-5; perhaps TRBD2 as D (5 bases). Germline CDR1 reads SGHTA; CDR2 reads FQGNSA. Trimming left V 1 base short and J 2 bases short, with 11 bases between. The CDR3 consists of 15 residues. The CDR3, as DNA: TGTGCCAGCAGCTTAGAGGTAGCGAATCAAGAGACCCAGTACTTC. Translation: CASSLEVANQETQYF. Drawing the rest from reference TRBV7-2 and TRBJ2-5, the complete variable domain is GAGVSQSPSNKVTEKGKDVELRCDPISGHTALYWYRQSLGQGLEFLIYFQGNSAPDKSGLPSDRFSAERTGGSVSTLTIQRTQQEDSAVYLCASSLEVANQETQYFGPGTRLLVL.

The chain is built from TRBV9 and TRBJ2-5; the D gene could be TRBD1 or TRBD2 (5 bases each). The V end was cut by 4 bases, the J end by 7 bases, with 20 bases between. Germline V gene sequence: CDR1 SGDLS, CDR2 YYNGEE. CDR3 size: 15 residues. CDR3 protein: CASSPRGQGSGTQYF. In DNA form, the CDR3 reads TGTGCCAGCAGCCCTAGAGGGCAGGGTAGTGGGACCCAGTACTTC. Together with reference TRBV9 and TRBJ2-5, the CDR3 gives the full variable domain: DSGVTQTPKHLITATGQRVTLRCSPRSGDLSVYWYQQSLDQGLQFLIQYYNGEERAKGNILERFSAQQFPDLHSELNLSSLELGDSALYFCASSPRGQGSGTQYFGPGTRLLVL.

The chain couples TRBV28 to TRBJ1-1; TRBD1 is a possible D gene (6 bases). Trimming removed 6 bases from V and 4 bases from J, with 21 bases in between. Germline V gene lookup returns CDR1 MDHEN and CDR2 SYDVKM. This CDR3 comprises 16 residues. The CDR3 region has the DNA TGTGCCAGCAGCTTAGGGACATTAATAGCAAGCACTGAAGCTTTCTTT. It yields the protein CASSLGTLIASTEAFF.